A selection of T cell receptor beta chains follows, all from one sample in a study of T cell responses to AZD1222 COVID-19 vaccine. Some clones are missing from TCRdb's copy, which holds only in-frame ones; the method was immunoSEQ multiplex PCR. This sample has some 170,000 clones, with 90% to 95% found just once. Sequenced material: peripheral blood, taken 28 days after the second dose of the MenACWY control vaccine. The receptors derive from an adult who received the MenACWY meningococcal vaccine as a control. The conserved cysteine and the conserved F or W are not part of the CDR3 here.

j_call: TRBJ2-2; v_call: TRBV3-1/TRBV3-2; cdr3_aa: ASSQAEALTHTGELF
j_call: TRBJ1-4; v_call: TRBV7-8; cdr3_aa: ASSWGQVVETNEKLF
j_call: TRBJ1-1; v_call: TRBV7-9; cdr3_aa: ASSFALNTEAF
j_call: TRBJ1-2; v_call: TRBV7-2; cdr3_aa: ASSPGSWYGYT
j_call: TRBJ2-2; v_call: TRBV18; cdr3_aa: ASSPPGLMTGELF
j_call: TRBJ1-1; v_call: TRBV28; cdr3_aa: ASRSGWRGVTEAF
j_call: TRBJ1-1; v_call: TRBV7-2; cdr3_aa: ASSSLRSAEAF
j_call: TRBJ1-2; v_call: TRBV19; cdr3_aa: ASRQGFDYGYT
j_call: TRBJ1-2; v_call: TRBV5-8; cdr3_aa: ASRSPGGAFGYT
j_call: TRBJ1-5; v_call: TRBV5-8; cdr3_aa: ASSPPLSGQGMRWNQPQH